Listed below are T cell receptor beta chains from one sample, sequenced in a study of T cells in Graves' hyperthyroidism and ophthalmopathy. A single record per CDR3 protein comes from TCRdb applying MiXCR to the multiplex PCR reads. The data contain more than 300,000 distinct CDR3 sequences, roughly 15% of them singletons. Sequenced material: blood. The source is a woman aged 25 to 39 with Graves' hyperthyroidism that later progressed to Graves' ophthalmopathy. Each CDR3 is given with its conserved first and last residue. Fields, in order: CDR3 protein, CDR3 DNA, J gene, D gene, clone size, V gene. A D gene is named only where the DNA matches it firmly. Where a row states a size, it is once, few, many or the class of an expanded clone; other rows omit it.

CASSLKISVSGANVLTF,TGCGCCAGCAGCTTGAAGATCTCGGTTTCTGGGGCCAACGTCCTGACTTTC,TRBJ2-6,NA,many,TRBV5-1
CASSLTGIDGGYNEQFF,TGTGCCAGCAGTTTGACAGGGATAGATGGGGGATACAATGAGCAGTTCTTC,TRBJ2-1,TRBD1,many,TRBV27
CASSLDRGVGVGYTF,TGTGCCAGCAGCTTAGATCGTGGGGTCGGGGTTGGCTACACCTTC,TRBJ1-2,NA,few,TRBV7-9
CSVEEVASSSYEQYF,TGCAGCGTTGAAGAAGTGGCTAGTTCCTCCTACGAGCAGTACTTC,TRBJ2-7,NA,NA,TRBV29-1
CASSPRTDYNEQFF,TGCGCCAGCAGCCCGAGGACTGACTACAATGAGCAGTTCTTC,TRBJ2-1,NA,many,TRBV5-1
CSAKILAGVRFGYEQFF,TGCAGTGCTAAAATATTGGCGGGAGTTAGGTTTGGCTATGAGCAGTTCTTC,TRBJ2-1,TRBD2,NA,TRBV20-1
CASSETETGGYEQYF,TGTGCCAGCAGTGAAACTGAGACAGGGGGCTACGAGCAGTACTTC,TRBJ2-7,TRBD1,many,TRBV2
CASRYPGLAEPGGSYNEQFF,TGTGCCAGCAGATACCCGGGACTAGCGGAACCGGGGGGGTCCTACAATGAGCAGTTCTTC,TRBJ2-1,TRBD2,many,TRBV28
CASSSGTSGNIQYF,TGTGCCAGCAGCTCGGGGACTAGCGGGAACATTCAGTACTTC,TRBJ2-4,TRBD2,NA,TRBV7-2
CASSIAGDPRVGYTF,TGTGCCAGTAGTATAGCGGGGGACCCGAGAGTTGGCTACACCTTC,TRBJ1-2,NA,many,TRBV19
CATEGGQGLAAANTGELFF,TGTGCCACCGAAGGCGGACAGGGGCTAGCGGCGGCGAACACCGGGGAGCTGTTTTTT,TRBJ2-2,TRBD1,many,TRBV28
CASSETGAGGQPQHF,TGTGCCAGCAGTGAAACAGGGGCCGGGGGTCAGCCCCAGCATTTT,TRBJ1-5,TRBD1,few,TRBV6-4
CASSEVGGGRANEQFF,TGTGCCAGCAGTGAAGTTGGTGGCGGCAGGGCCAATGAGCAGTTCTTC,TRBJ2-1,NA,many,TRBV2
CASSGGQGIETQYF,TGTGCCAGCAGTGGGGGACAGGGGATTGAGACCCAGTACTTC,TRBJ2-5,TRBD1,many,TRBV2
CSVDVGPRWDEQFF,TGCAGCGTTGACGTCGGGCCGAGGTGGGATGAGCAGTTCTTC,TRBJ2-1,NA,many,TRBV29-1
CASSEGFQGGQPQHF,TGTGCCAGCAGCGAAGGCTTCCAGGGGGGTCAGCCCCAGCATTTT,TRBJ1-5,TRBD1,few,TRBV6-1
CSVEEVASREVGHYGYTF,TGCAGCGTTGAAGAAGTTGCCTCTCGGGAGGTTGGTCACTATGGCTACACCTTC,TRBJ1-2,NA,many,TRBV29-1
CARGQNYGYTF,TGTGCCAGAGGACAGAACTATGGCTACACCTTC,TRBJ1-2,NA,NA,TRBV6-4
CASSSGLSSTGELFF,TGTGCCAGCAGCTCGGGACTCTCGAGCACCGGGGAGCTGTTTTTT,TRBJ2-2,NA,few,TRBV3-1
CASSSGLGSYEQYF,TGTGCCAGCAGTTCGGGACTAGGATCCTACGAGCAGTACTTC,TRBJ2-7,TRBD2,many,TRBV6-1
CASSQVGTGGKETQYF,TGCGCCAGCAGCCAAGTAGGGACAGGGGGCAAAGAGACCCAGTACTTC,TRBJ2-5,TRBD1,NA,TRBV4-1
CATRLAAIYNEQFF,TGTGCCACCCGCCTGGCGGCTATCTACAATGAGCAGTTCTTC,TRBJ2-1,NA,many,TRBV28
CASSLIGEEYGYTF,TGTGCCAGCAGTTTGATAGGGGAAGAATATGGCTACACCTTC,TRBJ1-2,NA,NA,TRBV27
CASSFIGTDPFNGYTF,TGTGCCAGCAGTTTCATTGGGACAGACCCTTTCAATGGCTACACCTTC,TRBJ1-2,TRBD1,many,TRBV28
CASSQRTDYTYEQYF,TGCGCCAGCAGCCAAAGAACGGACTACACTTACGAGCAGTACTTC,TRBJ2-7,NA,NA,TRBV4-1
CASSFGSGRAVETQYF,TGTGCCAGCAGCTTTGGTAGCGGGAGGGCCGTAGAGACCCAGTACTTC,TRBJ2-5,TRBD2,NA,TRBV2
CASSYSETTEAFF,TGTGCCAGCAGTTATTCCGAGACCACTGAAGCTTTCTTT,TRBJ1-1,NA,NA,TRBV6-5
CASSDHRGKDEQFF,TGTGCCAGCAGTGATCATCGGGGGAAGGATGAGCAGTTCTTC,TRBJ2-1,NA,many,TRBV2
CATSGGNSYTEAFF,TGTGCCACCAGTGGAGGTAACAGCTACACTGAAGCTTTCTTT,TRBJ1-1,NA,many,TRBV24-1
CSADRINEQFF,TGCAGTGCTGATCGGATCAATGAGCAGTTCTTC,TRBJ2-1,NA,few,TRBV20-1
CASSSMGVSYEQYF,TGTGCCAGCAGTTCAATGGGGGTCTCCTACGAGCAGTACTTC,TRBJ2-7,NA,few,TRBV5-6
CASSLAGGAGNTEAFF,TGCGCCAGCAGCTTGGCAGGGGGCGCGGGGAACACTGAAGCTTTCTTT,TRBJ1-1,TRBD1,few,TRBV5-1
CASSPRPGLSYEQYF,TGTGCCAGCAGCCCCCGCCCTGGACTATCCTACGAGCAGTACTTC,TRBJ2-7,NA,few,TRBV7-6
CASTQTTGTGRSYGYTF,TGTGCCAGCACCCAAACAACCGGAACAGGGAGGAGCTATGGCTACACCTTC,TRBJ1-2,NA,many,TRBV28
CASSQRTDQETQYF,TGTGCCAGCAGCCAACGGACAGATCAAGAGACCCAGTACTTC,TRBJ2-5,NA,many,TRBV3-1
CASSIKAFNQPQHF,TGTGCCAGTAGTATTAAGGCCTTCAATCAGCCCCAGCATTTT,TRBJ1-5,NA,NA,TRBV19
CASSEEECGGPMGCEAFF,TGTGCCAGCAGTGAGGAGGAGTGTGGGGGGCCCATGGGGTGTGAAGCTTTCTTT,TRBJ1-1,NA,many,TRBV6-1
CASSLGGSTGYNEQFF,TGTGCCAGCAGTTTAGGGGGGAGTACTGGGTACAATGAGCAGTTCTTC,TRBJ2-1,NA,NA,TRBV12-3/TRBV12-4
CSAKAGGSDTQYF,TGCAGTGCAAAGGCAGGGGGCTCGGATACGCAGTATTTT,TRBJ2-3,TRBD1,NA,TRBV20-1
CASSFGREYEQYF,TGTGCCAGCAGTTTTGGCAGGGAGTACGAGCAGTACTTC,TRBJ2-7,NA,many,TRBV27
CASSFVSPSPNNEQFF,TGTGCCAGCAGCTTCGTTTCCCCATCACCAAACAATGAGCAGTTCTTC,TRBJ2-1,NA,NA,TRBV7-9
CASSLRLGVNTEAFF,TGTGCCAGCAGCTTGCGCCTTGGGGTGAACACTGAAGCTTTCTTT,TRBJ1-1,NA,many,TRBV11-2
CASSQDLKVTRYEQYF,TGTGCCAGCAGCCAAGATTTAAAGGTAACGCGCTACGAGCAGTACTTC,TRBJ2-7,NA,NA,TRBV3-1
CASSGNWLDLDVAGELFF,TGTGCCAGCAGTGGAAATTGGCTAGATCTCGATGTGGCCGGGGAGCTGTTTTTT,TRBJ2-2,NA,many,TRBV2
CASSQRLASAEQYF,TGCGCCAGCAGCCAGCGGCTAGCATCCGCCGAGCAGTACTTC,TRBJ2-7,NA,NA,TRBV4-1
CSASHTEAFF,TGCAGTGCTAGTCACACTGAAGCTTTCTTT,TRBJ1-1,NA,many,TRBV20-1
CASSSLGLAGGRETQYF,TGTGCCAGCAGTTCCCTCGGTCTAGCGGGGGGGCGAGAGACCCAGTACTTC,TRBJ2-5,TRBD2,many,TRBV27
CASTPTGTGNTIYF,TGTGCCAGCACCCCGACAGGGACTGGAAACACCATATATTTT,TRBJ1-3,TRBD1,few,TRBV12-3/TRBV12-4
CAISDRANQPQHF,TGTGCCATCTCGGACAGGGCGAATCAGCCCCAGCATTTT,TRBJ1-5,TRBD1,many,TRBV28
CASSIAAEATNEQYF,TGTGCCAGTAGTATTGCGGCCGAGGCTACAAACGAGCAGTACTTC,TRBJ2-7,NA,NA,TRBV19
CSAMTSGGQETQYF,TGCAGTGCTATGACTAGCGGGGGTCAAGAGACCCAGTACTTC,TRBJ2-5,TRBD2,NA,TRBV20-1